The 27 T cell receptor beta chains below come from one sample, sequenced in a study of T cell responses to AZD1222 COVID-19 vaccine. The table came from immunoSEQ multiplex PCR; TCRdb's copy has only in-frame clones and leaves some out. The table records roughly 130,000 clones, around 87% of them present only once. The source material was peripheral blood, sampled on day 0 of AZD1222 vaccination. The receptors derive from an adult in good health.

The rearrangement uses TRBV28 and TRBJ2-2, with 8 positions matching TRBD1. The CDR3 runs 15 residues. V lost 5 bases, J lost 3 bases, and 5 bases stayed unmatched. The V gene's germline CDR1 is MDHEN and CDR2 SYDVKM. CDR3 DNA sequence: TGTGCCAGCAGTCCCTTGGACAGGGACACCGGGGAGCTGTTTTTT. Translating gives CASSPLDRDTGELFF.

V is TRBV7-9 and J is TRBJ1-6; 7 nucleotides agree with TRBD1. The ends lost 5 bases at V and 9 bases at J; junction bases unmatched: 13. The CDR3 is made up of 16 amino acids. The germline V gene has CDR1 SEHNR and CDR2 FQNEAQ (reference sequence). The DNA of the CDR3 is TGTGCCAGCAGCATTCAAACAGGGGAACTAGGTTCACCCCTCCACTTT. As protein: CASSIQTGELGSPLHF. Combining the CDR3 with reference TRBV7-9 and TRBJ1-6 gives the whole variable domain DTGVSQNPRHKITKRGQNVTFRCDPISEHNRLYWYRQTLGQGPEFLTYFQNEAQLEKSRLLSDRFSAERPKGSFSTLEIQRTEQGDSAMYLCASSIQTGELGSPLHFGNGTRLTVT.

V gene TRBV18 combines with J gene TRBJ2-3; D is possibly TRBD1 (6 bases). Trimming stripped 0 bases from V and 4 bases from J, with 8 bases between. Germline lookup yields CDR1 KGHSH and CDR2 LQKENI. The CDR3 is 14 residues long. The CDR3 DNA reads as TGTGCCAGCTCACCACCGGGGGCGGCAGATACGCAGTATTTT. It yields the protein CASSPPGAADTQYF.

The chain recombines TRBV3-1 (or the pseudogene TRBV3-2) with TRBJ2-1; D is unresolved. Looked up from germline, CDR1 is LGHDT and CDR2 is YNNKEL (reference sequence). This CDR3 region has 11 residues. V lost 3 bases and J 7 bases, leaving 4 bases between the germline ends. The CDR3 loop is CASSHLNEQFF. The DNA for the CDR3 is TGTGCCAGCAGCCATTTGAATGAGCAGTTCTTC.

There are a few counts of this clone. This chain uses TRBV6-5 with TRBJ1-2; D ambiguous. CDR3 length: 14 amino acids. Germline loops: CDR1 MNHEY, CDR2 SVGAGI. The V and J ends lost 2 bases and 2 bases respectively, with 9 bases between them. The CDR3 loop reads CASSYRTENYGYTF. CDR3 nucleotide sequence: TGTGCCAGCAGTTACCGTACAGAGAACTATGGCTACACCTTC.

The chain couples TRBV27 to TRBJ2-1; 12 bases map to TRBD2. Germline trimming cut 2 bases from V and 4 bases from J; bases unmatched to any gene: 6. The CDR3 consists of 17 residues. Germline CDR1 is MNHEY and CDR2 is SMNVEV (reference sequence). The CDR3 loop is CASSLRRLAGAYNEQFF. The CDR3, as DNA: TGTGCCAGCAGTTTACGCAGACTAGCGGGAGCGTACAATGAGCAGTTCTTC.

This sequence joins TRBV27 and TRBJ2-1; a possible D gene is TRBD1 (5 bases). This CDR3 has 16 residues. Germline V lookup: CDR1 MNHEY, CDR2 SMNVEV (reference sequence). Trimming stripped 1 base from V and 5 bases from J, with 15 bases between. The CDR3 protein is CASSLYPIGHDNEQFF. The CDR3 nucleotides are TGTGCCAGCAGTTTATATCCCATCGGACACGACAATGAGCAGTTCTTC.

CDR3 region: CASSLSGRNEQFF. DNA for the CDR3: TGTGCCAGCAGTTTATCTGGGCGCAATGAGCAGTTCTTC. This chain joins TRBV27 and TRBJ2-1; D remains ambiguous. The germline gives CDR1 MNHEY, CDR2 SMNVEV (reference sequence). The V gene lost 0 bases and the J gene lost 6 bases, with 6 bases spanning the gap. This CDR3 contains 13 residues.

The chain joins TRBV7-2 to TRBJ2-1, with D possibly being TRBD2 (6 bases). Germline lookup yields CDR1 SGHTA and CDR2 FQGNSA. Between the trimmed V and J ends, which lost 8 bases and 5 bases, there was a span of 16 bases. The CDR3 length is 14 residues. The CDR3 coding sequence is TGTGCCAGCTTGGCCGGGACTCTTGACAATGAGCAGTTCTTC. Amino acids: CASLAGTLDNEQFF.

The count of this clone is one. The chain joins TRBV2 to TRBJ2-5; TRBD2 aligns across 12 bases. The CDR3 has 14 residues. Germline CDR1 SNHLY, CDR2 FYNNEI. Trimming at V came to 11 bases and at J to 1 base, leaving 5 bases not matched to a gene. Written as DNA, the CDR3 is TGTGCCTCTACTAGCGGGGGGACCCAAGAGACCCAGTACTTC. This sequence encodes CASTSGGTQETQYF.

This clone was counted between two and nine times. The J gene is TRBJ1-2, the V gene TRBV7-9, with D possibly TRBD1 on 5 matching bases. CDR3 size: 15 residues. V shed 1 base and J shed 1 base, with 10 bases lying between them. Germline V lookup: CDR1 SEHNR, CDR2 FQNEAQ (reference sequence). In DNA form, the CDR3 reads TGTGCCAGCAGCTTAGGACAGTATTTTAACTATGGCTACACCTTC. Translated: CASSLGQYFNYGYTF. The complete variable domain, with remaining parts taken from reference TRBV7-9 and TRBJ1-2, reads DTGVSQNPRHKITKRGQNVTFRCDPISEHNRLYWYRQTLGQGPEFLTYFQNEAQLEKSRLLSDRFSAERPKGSFSTLEIQRTEQGDSAMYLCASSLGQYFNYGYTFGSGTRLTVV.

The chain joins TRBV4-1 to TRBJ2-1, with a weak D call TRBD2 (5 bases). The V gene's germline CDR1 is MGHRA and CDR2 YSYEKL. With 1 base removed from V and 10 bases from J, the gap between germline ends came to 8 bases. The length of the CDR3 is 12 residues. CDR3 nucleotides: TGCGCCAGCAGCCAAGTACTAGGCGAGCAGTTCTTC. This sequence encodes CASSQVLGEQFF.

The chain couples TRBV5-6 to TRBJ2-3, with TRBD2 identical over 8 bases. The CDR3 consists of 15 residues. The trim removed 4 bases at V and 2 bases at J, leaving 6 bases unmatched. CDR1 SGHDT and CDR2 YYEEEE come from the germline V gene. The CDR3 region is CASSLYSGATDTQYF. CDR3 bases: TGTGCCAGCAGCCTCTATAGCGGGGCCACAGATACGCAGTATTTT.

CDR3 sequence reads: CATSDGGGFAKNIQYF. The CDR3 bases are TGTGCCACCAGTGATGGCGGGGGTTTTGCCAAAAACATTCAGTACTTC. The chain has TRBV24-1 and TRBJ2-4; TRBD2 aligns across 7 bases. This CDR3 has 16 residues. V lost 3 bases, J lost 1 base, and 5 bases stayed unmatched. CDR1 is KGHDR, CDR2 SFDVKD, per germline.

The chain couples TRBV19 to TRBJ1-5; D may be TRBD1 (5 bases). The CDR3 spans 14 residues. Trimming cost V 4 bases and J 4 bases, with 11 bases left between them. Germline assignment: CDR1 LNHDA and CDR2 SQIVND (reference sequence). The CDR3 DNA sequence: TGTGCCAGTAGTACGGCGGGGCCAAATCAGCCCCAGCATTTT. This encodes CASSTAGPNQPQHF.

CDR3 sequence: CASSPGPYGYTF. CDR3 nucleotides: TGTGCCAGCAGCCCGGGGCCCTATGGCTACACCTTC. The rearrangement joins TRBV5-4 to TRBJ1-2; D possibly corresponds to TRBD1 (5 bases). CDR3 size: 12 residues. V was trimmed by 4 bases and J by 4 bases, leaving 8 bases between them. In germline, CDR1 is SGHNT, CDR2 YYREEE (reference sequence).

The chain employs TRBV5-6 and TRBJ1-4, with 9 bases that match TRBD1. V dropped 0 bases and J dropped 8; count of bases not matched to a gene: 8. This CDR3 spans 16 amino acids. Germline-derived CDR1 and CDR2 are SGHDT and YYEEEE. As DNA, the CDR3 is TGTGCCAGCAGCTTGGTTCGCTGGGACAGGGACGAAAAACTGTTTTTT. This gives the protein CASSLVRWDRDEKLFF.

This rearrangement joins TRBV7-2 to TRBJ1-2; tentative D call: TRBD1 (5 bases). Germline V gives CDR1 SGHTA, CDR2 FQGNSA. The CDR3 extends over 11 amino acids. Between the trimmed V and J ends, which lost 5 bases and 5 bases, there was a span of 6 bases. The CDR3 is CASSGGYGYTF. The CDR3 DNA is TGTGCCAGCAGCGGGGGTTATGGCTACACCTTC.

This rearrangement joins TRBV6-2 or TRBV6-3 to TRBJ2-7, with D perhaps matching TRBD2 (5 bases). The CDR3 loop spans 14 amino acids. Germline V gene sequence: CDR1 MNHEY, CDR2 SVGEGT. V shed 6 bases and J shed 1 base, with 13 bases lying between them. CDR3 bases: TGTGCCAGCAGCCGGGCGGGTGGATCCTACGAGCAGTACTTC. Its translation is CASSRAGGSYEQYF.

V and J are TRBV7-8 and TRBJ1-6, with a tentative D call TRBD1 (6 bases). The germline V gene has CDR1 SGHVS and CDR2 FQNEAQ. With 4 bases removed from V and 6 bases from J, the gap between germline ends came to 10 bases. This CDR3 spans 14 amino acids. The CDR3 region is CASSSGTSNSPLHF. The CDR3 DNA is TGTGCCAGCAGCTCCGGGACATCTAATTCACCCCTCCACTTT. The variable domain in full, completed from reference TRBV7-8 and TRBJ1-6, reads GAGVSQSPRYKVAKRGQDVALRCDPISGHVSLFWYQQALGQGPEFLTYFQNEAQLDKSGLPSDRFFAERPEGSVSTLKIQRTQQEDSAVYLCASSSGTSNSPLHFGNGTRLTVT.

The chain carries TRBV7-9 and TRBJ2-1, with TRBD2 as a possible D gene (5 bases). The CDR3 contains 18 residues. The germline V gene has CDR1 SEHNR and CDR2 FQNEAQ (reference sequence). V lost 5 bases to trimming and J lost 4 bases, with 24 bases between them. In DNA, the CDR3 is TGTGCCAGCAGCCAGCAGGTCGGGCGGGTAGGGCCTTACAATGAGCAGTTCTTC. Translation gives CASSQQVGRVGPYNEQFF.

The rearrangement joins TRBV5-4 to TRBJ2-2; TRBD1 aligns across 8 bases. CDR3 length: 14 amino acids. Germline CDR1 SGHNT, CDR2 YYREEE (reference sequence). With V trimmed by 0 bases and J by 5 bases, 0 bases remained unmatched. CDR3 residues: CASSLDRGTGELFF. The DNA of the CDR3 is TGTGCCAGCAGCTTGGACAGGGGGACCGGGGAGCTGTTTTTT.

The V and J genes are TRBV10-3 and TRBJ1-5; D is ambiguous. In germline, CDR1 is ENHRY, CDR2 SYGVKD. The V end was cut by 4 bases, the J end by 6 bases, with 13 bases between. This CDR3 is built from 14 residues. The CDR3 sequence: CAISAQGRGQPQHF. The CDR3 nucleotides are TGTGCCATCAGTGCGCAAGGCCGGGGTCAGCCCCAGCATTTT.

The chain employs TRBV5-1 and TRBJ1-2; 11 positions agree with TRBD1. This CDR3 comprises 15 residues. The J segment lost 3 bases and the V segment lost 4 bases, leaving 5 bases of the junction unmatched. Germline-derived CDR1 and CDR2 are SGHRS and YFSETQ. The CDR3 loop reads CASSTRTGGYYGYTF. CDR3 in DNA: TGCGCCAGCAGCACGAGGACAGGGGGCTACTATGGCTACACCTTC.

V gene TRBV28 combines with J gene TRBJ1-5; weak D call: TRBD1 (6 bases). Germline assignment: CDR1 MDHEN and CDR2 SYDVKM. This CDR3 spans 13 amino acids. V gave up 8 bases and J gave up 2 bases, with 10 bases separating them. The CDR3 here is CASLRQGNQPQHF. CDR3 bases: TGTGCCAGCCTTAGACAGGGCAATCAGCCCCAGCATTTT.

The J gene is TRBJ1-4, the V gene TRBV4-3; D call uncertain. The CDR3 is made up of 17 amino acids. The germline V gene has CDR1 LGHNA and CDR2 YSLEER. V lost 0 bases, J lost 0 bases, and 11 bases lay in between. CDR3 protein: CASSQDGQVATNEKLFF. CDR3 DNA: TGCGCCAGCAGCCAAGATGGGCAGGTTGCAACTAATGAAAAACTGTTTTTT.

J is TRBJ1-4 and V is TRBV4-1; possible D gene TRBD1, 6 bases. The CDR3 runs 17 residues. Germline V gene lookup returns CDR1 MGHRA and CDR2 YSYEKL. V shed 6 bases and J shed 0 bases, with 17 bases lying between them. CDR3 residues: CASSSAGVVATNEKLFF. The CDR3 DNA follows: TGCGCCAGCAGTTCAGCAGGGGTGGTTGCAACTAATGAAAAACTGTTTTTT.